This TCR beta chain is drawn from a study of T cell responses to AZD1222 COVID-19 vaccine. This clone occurred once. Its antigen is currently unknown. Germline V lookup: CDR1 MDHEN, CDR2 SYDVKM. Deletions cut 3 bases from V and 5 bases from J, with 5 bases between. The CDR3 has 12 amino acids. The assay was immunoSEQ multiplex PCR, and TCRdb's table has in-frame clones only and misses some. The profile shows over 65,000 clones, roughly nine tenths of them singletons. Whole-study results and caveats: Across spike, vaccine-associated CD4 TCRs were found, dominant at 160-218 and 743-854. Most donors were white British and more were female, and clonal diversity was possibly underestimated. Spike-specific TCR breadth and depth went up after people got two AZD1222 doses.

Source: peripheral blood, taken on day 0 of MenACWY control vaccination. The TCR comes from an adult in good health. The genes are TRBV28 and TRBJ1-3; D gene unclear. CDR3 coding DNA: TGTGCCAGCAGTTTCCCCAGAAACACCATATATTTT. It yields the protein CASSFPRNTIYF. The entire variable domain, with the rest obtained from reference TRBV28 and TRBJ1-3, is as follows: DVKVTQSSRYLVKRTGEKVFLECVQDMDHENMFWYRQDPGLGLRLIYFSYDVKMKEKGDIPEGYSVSREKKERFSLILESASTNQTSMYLCASSFPRNTIYFGEGSWLTVV.